The 20 T cell receptor beta chains below all came from one sample that was sequenced in a study of T cell responses to AZD1222 COVID-19 vaccine. The data were produced by immunoSEQ multiplex PCR, yet TCRdb's version contains in-frame clones alone and is incomplete. The table has about 120,000 clones, roughly 89% seen once. The specimen comprised peripheral blood, sampled on day 0 of AZD1222 vaccination. The receptors derive from an adult in good health.

This chain links TRBV7-9 with TRBJ2-7; D is uncertain. CDR3 size: 11 residues. CDR1 is SEHNR, CDR2 FQNEAQ, per germline (reference sequence). Trimming cost V 5 bases and J 8 bases, with 10 bases left between them. In nucleotides, the CDR3 is TGTGCCAGCAGCCCCCTGGGCCAGCAGTACTTC. It yields the protein CASSPLGQQYF.

V usage is TRBV18 and J usage is TRBJ2-1, with D possibly being TRBD1 (6 bases). The CDR3 is 14 residues long. Per the germline V gene, CDR1 is KGHSH and CDR2 is LQKENI. The germline V and J ends were trimmed by 4 bases and 5 bases, with 12 bases remaining between them. The CDR3 DNA reads TGTGCCAGCTCACTCTCTACAGGGAACAATGAGCAGTTCTTC. Translating gives CASSLSTGNNEQFF.

This rearrangement joins TRBV19 to TRBJ2-1; 9 bases are shared with TRBD2. The CDR3 covers 15 residues. J lost 9 bases, V lost 6 bases, and 12 bases had no gene match. The germline V gene has CDR1 LNHDA and CDR2 SQIVND (reference sequence). CDR3 protein: CASRLAGAPGGEQFF. In DNA, the CDR3 is TGTGCCAGTAGGTTAGCGGGAGCGCCTGGCGGTGAGCAGTTCTTC. Variable domain in full (rest from reference TRBV19 and TRBJ2-1): DGGITQSPKYLFRKEGQNVTLSCEQNLNHDAMYWYRQDPGQGLRLIYYSQIVNDFQKGDIAEGYSVSREKKESFPLTVTSAQKNPTAFYLCASRLAGAPGGEQFFGPGTRLTVL.

V usage is TRBV2 and J usage is TRBJ1-5; 7 bases line up with TRBD1. Germline-derived CDR1 and CDR2 are SNHLY and FYNNEI. V lost 2 bases and J lost 11; bases outside the gene matches: 12. CDR3 size: 15 residues. The CDR3 reads CASSERQGISKSQHF. Here the CDR3 DNA reads TGTGCCAGCAGTGAACGACAGGGAATAAGCAAGTCCCAGCATTTT. Using reference TRBV2 and TRBJ1-5 for the parts outside the CDR3, the full variable domain is EPEVTQTPSHQVTQMGQEVILRCVPISNHLYFYWYRQILGQKVEFLVSFYNNEISEKSEIFDDQFSVERPDGSNFTLKIRSTKLEDSAMYFCASSERQGISKSQHFGDGTRLSIL.

The CDR3, as DNA: TGTGCAAGTCGCTCCGTGGGCGGAACTTACAATGAGCAGTTCTTC. The encoded protein is CASRSVGGTYNEQFF. This rearrangement joins TRBV12-2 to TRBJ2-1. TRBV12-2 is a recognized pseudogene. The CDR3 is 15 residues long.

This clone was detected only once. The genes are TRBV10-1 and TRBJ2-3; TRBD2 agrees at 9 bases. From germline, CDR1 is WNHNN and CDR2 SYGVQD (reference sequence). V gave up 6 bases and J gave up 4 bases; unmatched junction bases: 5. CDR3 size: 14 residues. The CDR3 sequence is CASSPGLASDTQYF. The CDR3 coding sequence is TGCGCCAGCAGCCCGGGACTAGCTTCAGATACGCAGTATTTT.

The chain carries TRBV7-2 and TRBJ2-3; TRBD1 agrees at 10 bases. CDR1 is SGHTA and CDR2 is FQGNSA in the germline V gene. This CDR3 is 18 amino acids long. V was clipped by 5 bases and J by 3 bases; unmatched bases: 14. CDR3 sequence: CASSGRPGTGARTDTQYF. The CDR3 DNA sequence: TGTGCCAGCAGCGGGCGTCCCGGGACAGGGGCGAGAACAGATACGCAGTATTTT.

The chain has TRBV20-1 and TRBJ1-1; D is perhaps TRBD1 (6 bases). Between the trimmed V and J ends, which lost 3 bases and 0 bases, there was a span of 17 bases. This CDR3 is built from 16 residues. In germline, CDR1 is DFQATT, CDR2 SNEGSKA (reference sequence). The CDR3 region has the DNA TGCAGTGCTAGTCACTCAGGGGCTGGGATGAACACTGAAGCTTTCTTT. The encoded protein is CSASHSGAGMNTEAFF.

This clone occurred once. The gene calls are TRBV18 and TRBJ1-2; D might be TRBD1 (5 bases). The germline V gene has CDR1 KGHSH and CDR2 LQKENI. The CDR3 is made up of 12 amino acids. With 6 bases removed from V and 6 bases from J, the gap between germline ends came to 11 bases. CDR3 nucleotide sequence: TGTGCCAGCTCGCAGACAGAAGATGGCTACACCTTC. Protein sequence: CASSQTEDGYTF.

The chain links TRBV6-1 to TRBJ2-7; D unresolved. The CDR3 is made up of 11 amino acids. In germline, CDR1 is MNHNS, CDR2 SASEGT. V lost 1 base to trimming and J lost 6 bases, with 4 bases between them. The CDR3 here is CASSEVGEQYF. The CDR3 region has the DNA TGTGCCAGCAGTGAAGTTGGCGAGCAGTACTTC.

This rearrangement joins TRBV30 to TRBJ1-4; D gene unclear. CDR3 length: 12 residues. Trimming pared 3 bases from V and 8 bases from J, leaving 10 bases between. Germline-derived CDR1 and CDR2 are GTSNPN and SVGIG (reference sequence). The DNA for the CDR3 is TGTGCCTGGAGCCGCGTAGGAGAAAAACTGTTTTTT. It yields the protein CAWSRVGEKLFF.

The V and J genes are TRBV28 and TRBJ2-5; 7 positions agree with TRBD1. The germline CDR1 and CDR2 sequences are MDHEN and SYDVKM. V shed 4 bases and J 9 bases; nucleotides not matched to a gene: 11. This CDR3 comprises 14 residues. In DNA, the CDR3 is TGTGCCAGCAGTTCAGGGGTACAGGGGCTCCCCCAGTACTTC. Protein sequence: CASSSGVQGLPQYF.

V gene TRBV12-3 or TRBV12-4 combines with J gene TRBJ1-1; D gene uncertain. There are 13 residues in the CDR3. The V end lost 6 bases, the J end lost 7 bases, and 15 bases lay between the germline ends. CDR3 amino acids: CASSPGLSSEAFF. CDR3 nucleotides: TGTGCCAGCAGCCCCGGGCTGTCAAGTGAAGCTTTCTTT.

This clone showed up just once. The chain carries TRBV12-5 and TRBJ1-1, with 7 bases that match TRBD1. V gave up 0 bases and J gave up 3 bases; unmatched junction bases: 7. CDR1 and CDR2 (germline): LGHNT, FRNRAP. The CDR3 length is 16 residues. CDR3 residues: CASGLVLARGYTEAFF. CDR3 DNA sequence: TGTGCTAGTGGTTTGGTACTCGCCAGGGGGTACACTGAAGCTTTCTTT. Drawing the rest from reference TRBV12-5 and TRBJ1-1, the complete variable domain is DARVTQTPRHKVTEMGQEVTMRCQPILGHNTVFWYRQTMMQGLELLAYFRNRAPLDDSGMPKDRFSAEMPDATLATLKIQPSEPRDSAVYFCASGLVLARGYTEAFFGQGTRLTVV.

The chain has TRBV5-1 and TRBJ2-1, with 7 nucleotides matching TRBD1. Germline V CDR1 and CDR2: SGHRS, YFSETQ. The CDR3 is 15 amino acids. V trimming: 4 bases; J trimming: 7 bases; junction bases outside the gene matches: 11. This CDR3 is CASSPRQGIENEQFF. CDR3 DNA: TGCGCCAGCAGCCCACGACAGGGAATCGAGAATGAGCAGTTCTTC.

V usage is TRBV30 and J usage is TRBJ1-5, with a possible D match to TRBD1 (6 bases). Germline loops: CDR1 GTSNPN, CDR2 SVGIG (reference sequence). This CDR3 comprises 14 residues. V was shortened by 0 bases and J by 7 bases, with 13 bases between the two germline ends. CDR3 protein: CAWSVLGGQQPQHF. The CDR3, as DNA: TGTGCCTGGAGTGTACTTGGGGGGCAACAGCCCCAGCATTTT.

The rearrangement joins TRBV13 to TRBJ2-1, with 10 bases matching TRBD2. V shed 5 bases and J 4 bases; nucleotides not matched to a gene: 5. The germline V gene encodes CDR1 PRHDT and CDR2 FYEKMQ (reference sequence). CDR3 size: 15 residues. The CDR3 loop is CASSLRTSGYNEQFF. The CDR3 region has the DNA TGTGCCAGCAGCCTAAGGACTAGCGGTTACAATGAGCAGTTCTTC.

This chain uses TRBV25-1 with TRBJ2-2; 9 positions match TRBD2. Germline V lookup: CDR1 MGHDK, CDR2 SYGVNS. J was trimmed by 1 base and V by 6 bases; bases with no gene match: 0. The CDR3 loop spans 14 amino acids. CDR3 sequence (DNA): TGTGCCAGCAGACTAGCGGGGAACACCGGGGAGCTGTTTTTT. Amino acid sequence: CASRLAGNTGELFF.

This clone is a singleton in its sample. The rearrangement uses TRBV5-1 and TRBJ1-1; unclear D gene. The CDR3 runs 14 residues. V dropped 0 bases and J dropped 1 base, with 7 bases sitting between them. Per the germline V gene, CDR1 is SGHRS and CDR2 is YFSETQ. The CDR3: CASSLAIRNTEAFF. CDR3 DNA: TGCGCCAGCAGCTTGGCGATCAGGAACACTGAAGCTTTCTTT.

The CDR3 loop reads CASSLDRVINEQYF. The CDR3 DNA sequence: TGTGCCAGCAGTTTAGACAGGGTAATAAACGAGCAGTACTTC. This rearrangement joins TRBV28 to TRBJ2-7; TRBD1 matches 7 bases. The V gene end was trimmed by 2 bases and the J gene end by 5 bases; junction bases not matched to a gene: 6. CDR1 and CDR2 from the germline V gene are MDHEN and SYDVKM. The CDR3 loop spans 14 amino acids.